The T cell receptor beta chain described here comes from a study of T-cell reconstitution after alpha-beta-depleted transplantation in children. The germline V gene encodes CDR1 SGHVS and CDR2 FQNEAQ. The CDR3 length is 16 residues. J gave up 5 bases and V 0 bases, and 3 bases lay outside the gene matches. TCRbeta library preparation incorporated unique molecular identifiers. TCRdb reprocessed the PCR reads via MiXCR and lists one record per CDR3 protein. Here the sample spans 420,000 or so distinct CDR3 sequences, about a tenth being singletons. This clonotype was seen a handful of times. The V gene is TRBV7-8, the J gene TRBJ2-1; 11 nucleotides line up with TRBD2. Material: PBMCs from the stem cell graft donor, obtained from the stem cell graft. The sequence was obtained from a human donor who donated a stem cell graft to a child with acute myeloid leukemia. CDR3 loop: CASSLATSGGNNEQFF. The CDR3 bases are TGTGCCAGCAGCTTAGCCACTAGCGGGGGCAACAATGAGCAGTTCTTC. Full variable domain (remainder filled in from reference TRBV7-8 and TRBJ2-1): GAGVSQSPRYKVAKRGQDVALRCDPISGHVSLFWYQQALGQGPEFLTYFQNEAQLDKSGLPSDRFFAERPEGSVSTLKIQRTQQEDSAVYLCASSLATSGGNNEQFFGPGTRLTVL.